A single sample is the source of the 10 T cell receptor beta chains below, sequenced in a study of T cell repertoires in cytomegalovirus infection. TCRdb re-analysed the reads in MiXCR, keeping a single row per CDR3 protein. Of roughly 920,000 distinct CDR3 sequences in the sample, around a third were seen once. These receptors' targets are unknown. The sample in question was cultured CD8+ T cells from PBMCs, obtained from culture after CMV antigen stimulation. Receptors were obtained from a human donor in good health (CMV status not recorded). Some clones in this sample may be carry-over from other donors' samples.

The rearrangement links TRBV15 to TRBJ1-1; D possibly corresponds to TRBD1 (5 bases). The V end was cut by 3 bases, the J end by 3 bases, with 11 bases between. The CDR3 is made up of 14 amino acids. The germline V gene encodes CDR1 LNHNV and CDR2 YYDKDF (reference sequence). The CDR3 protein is CATSSRGGDTEAFF. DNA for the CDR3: TGTGCCACCAGCAGTAGAGGAGGGGACACTGAAGCTTTCTTT. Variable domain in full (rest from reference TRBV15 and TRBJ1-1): DAMVIQNPRYQVTQFGKPVTLSCSQTLNHNVMYWYQQKSSQAPKLLFHYYDKDFNNEADTPDNFQSRRPNTSFCFLDIRSPGLGDTAMYLCATSSRGGDTEAFFGQGTRLTVV.

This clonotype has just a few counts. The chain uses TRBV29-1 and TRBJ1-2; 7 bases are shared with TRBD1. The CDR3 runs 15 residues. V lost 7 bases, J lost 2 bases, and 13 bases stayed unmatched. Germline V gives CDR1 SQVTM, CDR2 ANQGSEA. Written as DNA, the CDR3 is TGCAGCGCCTCGACAGGGCCCTCCCACAACTATGGCTACACCTTC. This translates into CSASTGPSHNYGYTF. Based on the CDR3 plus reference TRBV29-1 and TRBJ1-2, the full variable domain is SAVISQKPSRDICQRGTSLTIQCQVDSQVTMMFWYRQQPGQSLTLIATANQGSEATYESGFVIDKFPISRPNLTFSTLTVSNMSPEDSSIYLCSASTGPSHNYGYTFGSGTRLTVV.

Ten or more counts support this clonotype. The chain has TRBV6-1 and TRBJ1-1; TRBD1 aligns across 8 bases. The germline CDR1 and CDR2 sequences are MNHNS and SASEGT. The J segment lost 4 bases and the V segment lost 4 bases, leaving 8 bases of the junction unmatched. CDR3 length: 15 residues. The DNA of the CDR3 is TGTGCCAGCAGTGTGGACAGGGTTTGGGGCACTGAAGCTTTCTTT. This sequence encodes CASSVDRVWGTEAFF.

The CDR3 nucleotides read TGTGCCAGCAGCTTCGTCCGACAGGGCGATACGCAGTATTTT. Protein product: CASSFVRQGDTQYF. The chain couples TRBV11-1 to TRBJ2-3; TRBD1 aligns across 7 bases. The CDR3 extends over 14 amino acids. With 3 bases clipped from V and 6 bases from J, the junction kept 6 bases outside the gene matches. Germline V CDR1 and CDR2: SGHAT, FQDESV (reference sequence).

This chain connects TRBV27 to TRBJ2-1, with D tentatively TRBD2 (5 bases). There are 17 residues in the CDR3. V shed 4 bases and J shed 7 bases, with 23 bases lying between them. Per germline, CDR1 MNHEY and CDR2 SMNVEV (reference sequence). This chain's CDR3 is CASSWAPGPRTGNEQFF. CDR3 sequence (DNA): TGTGCCAGCAGTTGGGCCCCAGGACCAAGAACGGGGAATGAGCAGTTCTTC.

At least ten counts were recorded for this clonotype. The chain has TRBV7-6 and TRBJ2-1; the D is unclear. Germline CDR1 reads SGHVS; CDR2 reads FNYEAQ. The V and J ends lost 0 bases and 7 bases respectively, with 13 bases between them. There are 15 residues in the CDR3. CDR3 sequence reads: CASSLASPRTNEQFF. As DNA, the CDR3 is TGTGCCAGCAGCTTAGCCTCGCCGCGTACGAATGAGCAGTTCTTC.

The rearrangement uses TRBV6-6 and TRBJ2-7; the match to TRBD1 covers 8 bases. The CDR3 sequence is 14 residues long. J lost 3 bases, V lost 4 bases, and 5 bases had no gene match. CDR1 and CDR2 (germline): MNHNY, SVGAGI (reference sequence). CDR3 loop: CASSSFTGGYEQYV. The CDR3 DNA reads TGTGCCAGCAGTTCCTTTACAGGGGGCTACGAGCAGTACGTC.

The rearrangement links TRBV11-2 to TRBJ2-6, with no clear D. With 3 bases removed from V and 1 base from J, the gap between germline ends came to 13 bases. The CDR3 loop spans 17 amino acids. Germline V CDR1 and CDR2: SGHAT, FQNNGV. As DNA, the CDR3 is TGTGCCAGCAGCTTCAGAGTTCTTATTTCTGGGGCCAACGTCCTGACTTTC. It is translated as CASSFRVLISGANVLTF.

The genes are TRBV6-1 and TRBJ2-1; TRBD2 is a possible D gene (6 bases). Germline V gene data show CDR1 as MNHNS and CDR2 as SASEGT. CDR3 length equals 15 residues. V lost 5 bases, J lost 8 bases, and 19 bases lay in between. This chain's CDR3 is CASSPFSGYMDEQFF. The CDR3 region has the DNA TGTGCCAGCAGTCCATTTAGCGGATACATGGATGAGCAGTTCTTC.

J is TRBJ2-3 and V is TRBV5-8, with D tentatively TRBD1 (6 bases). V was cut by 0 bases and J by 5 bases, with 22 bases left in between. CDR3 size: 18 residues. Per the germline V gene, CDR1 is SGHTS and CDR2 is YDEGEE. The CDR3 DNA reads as TGTGCCAGCAGCTTGGGTGACAGGATTTGGCCCCTCGGAGATACGCAGTATTTT. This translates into CASSLGDRIWPLGDTQYF. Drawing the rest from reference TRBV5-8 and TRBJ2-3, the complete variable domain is EAGVTQSPTHLIKTRGQQATLRCSPISGHTSVYWYQQALGLGLQFLLWYDEGEERNRGNFPPRFSGRQFPNYSSELNVNALELEDSALYLCASSLGDRIWPLGDTQYFGPGTRLTVL.